This T cell receptor beta chain was documented in a study of healthy donors' naive CD4 and CD8 T cells. Study summary: TCR alpha primers covered all functional IMGT alpha gene variants. Overall study results and limits: Negatively charged CDR3s marked CD8+ lineage; positively charged CDR3s marked CD4+ lineage.

TCR libraries were built from 500 to 550 ng of total RNA by linear amplification. TCRdb re-called the reads with MiXCR, one entry per CDR3 protein. This table has approximately 180,000 distinct CDR3 sequences, 65% to 75% appearing once. CD4+CD8-CD45RO-CD45RA+ cells were naive CD4+; CD8+CD4-CD45RA+CD27bright cells were naive CD8+. Points on this clonotype: Its specificity is unknown.

The V and J ends lost 4 bases and 0 bases respectively, with 21 bases between them. From germline, CDR1 is MNHEY and CDR2 SVGAGI. CDR3 length: 18 residues. This chain joins TRBV6-5 and TRBJ1-2; D is uncertain. The sequence came from a pool of human donors in good health; the sample pools cells from several healthy donors. Material: naive CD4+ and CD8+ T cells sorted from blood, pooled from several donors. The CDR3 reads CASSSTTVDLHSNYGYTF. CDR3 in DNA: TGTGCCAGCAGTTCCACTACCGTTGACCTGCACTCTAACTATGGCTACACCTTC.